This T cell receptor (beta chain) originates from a study of blood T cell repertoires in COVID-19. In the original processing: Estimates of nucleated cell counts were drawn from the amplification of reference gene primers. TCRdb keeps only in-frame clones here, not all; method: immunoSEQ multiplex PCR. V and J calls plus clone size are reproduced from that table; the DNA served to infer D and trimming. The table shows over 45,000 clones, with about 90% occurring only once. V was pared by 2 bases and J by 4 bases, with 9 bases between. CDR3 size: 14 residues. CDR1 and CDR2 (germline): SGHRS, YFSETQ. This TCR was recovered from an elderly man in a cohort sampled during active COVID-19. The V call is TRBV5-1, the J call TRBJ1-4; D is possibly TRBD1 (5 bases). The sequenced sample was peripheral blood. The CDR3 spells CASSLSGINEKLFF. The CDR3 bases are TGCGCCAGCAGCTTATCAGGGATTAATGAAAAACTGTTTTTT.